The next 8 T cell receptor beta chains were all read from a single sample in a study of identical twins. TCRdb fed the 5' RACE reads into MiXCR, producing one record per CDR3 protein. The profile shows about 660,000 distinct CDR3 sequences, 8.6% of them singletons. The same data also contributed to another study, on yellow fever vaccine responses in identical twins.

The sequencing sample was made of PBMCs. The receptors shown here come from a woman aged 18-29 years in good health.

This clonotype was seen repeatedly, ten times or more. The chain joins TRBV6-4 to TRBJ2-3; D is unclear. The germline V gene encodes CDR1 MRHNA and CDR2 SNTAGT. This CDR3 is 15 amino acids long. V was cut by 2 bases and J by 2 bases, with 11 bases left in between. CDR3 region: CASSDDPSTTDTQYF. The CDR3 region has the DNA TGTGCCAGCAGTGACGACCCCTCAACCACAGATACGCAGTATTTT.

The chain recombines TRBV7-2 with TRBJ2-2; a possible D gene is TRBD2 (6 bases). Deletions cut 3 bases from V and 4 bases from J, with 15 bases between. The CDR3 has 16 amino acids. CDR1 and CDR2 from the germline V gene are SGHTA and FQGNSA. CDR3: CASSLDTGVLTGELFF. The CDR3 nucleotides read TGTGCCAGCAGCTTGGACACGGGGGTCCTCACCGGGGAGCTGTTTTTT.

The rearrangement links TRBV5-1 to TRBJ2-1; TRBD2 matches at 12 bases. CDR3 length equals 16 residues. Losses at the gene ends were 2 bases for V and 6 bases for J; bases not matched to a gene: 6. Germline assignment: CDR1 SGHRS and CDR2 YFSETQ. CDR3 bases: TGCGCCAGCAGCTTACCCTCTAGCGGGGGGGGCAATGAGCAGTTCTTC. Residues: CASSLPSSGGGNEQFF. The full variable domain, in which reference TRBV5-1 and TRBJ2-1 provide the parts outside the CDR3, is KAGVTQTPRYLIKTRGQQVTLSCSPISGHRSVSWYQQTPGQGLQFLFEYFSETQRNKGNFPGRFSGRQFSNSRSEMNVSTLELGDSALYLCASSLPSSGGGNEQFFGPGTRLTVL.

There are many counts of this clonotype. The chain has TRBV12-3 or TRBV12-4 and TRBJ1-1; D may be TRBD1 (5 bases). The CDR3 sequence is 14 residues long. V was clipped by 1 base and J by 4 bases, with 10 bases between them. The CDR3 spells CASSLVGGSTEAFF. In DNA form, the CDR3 reads TGTGCCAGCAGTTTAGTTGGGGGGAGCACTGAAGCTTTCTTT.

This clonotype appeared a few times. The gene calls are TRBV12-3 or TRBV12-4 and TRBJ2-2; either TRBD1 or TRBD2 may supply D (5 bases each). V lost 6 bases and J lost 7, with 15 bases in between. This CDR3 comprises 14 residues. The CDR3 bases are TGTGCCAGCAGCCTCCGCGAGGGGATCGGGGAGCTGTTTTTT. Amino acids: CASSLREGIGELFF.

This chain links TRBV20-1 with TRBJ2-2; 12 bases agree with TRBD2. This CDR3 is built from 15 residues. The trim removed 6 bases at V and 4 bases at J, leaving 6 bases unmatched. CDR1 DFQATT and CDR2 SNEGSKA come from the germline V gene (reference sequence). The CDR3 nucleotides are TGCAGTGCCACACAGACTAGCGGGGGCACCGGGGAGCTGTTTTTT. Protein sequence: CSATQTSGGTGELFF.

The table lists this clonotype with many counts. This sequence joins TRBV15 and TRBJ2-4; D possibly corresponds to TRBD2 (5 bases). CDR3 length equals 14 residues. Germline-derived CDR1 and CDR2 are LNHNV and YYDKDF (reference sequence). V was trimmed by 4 bases and J by 5 bases, leaving 12 bases between them. The CDR3 reads CATSIGKSENIQYF. The CDR3 DNA follows: TGTGCCACCAGCATCGGGAAGAGCGAAAACATTCAGTACTTC.

The rearrangement links TRBV27 to TRBJ2-5, with TRBD1 matching 8 bases. The CDR3 runs 15 residues. V lost 2 bases to trimming and J lost 5 bases; unmatched junction nucleotides: 7. Germline V gene sequence: CDR1 MNHEY, CDR2 SMNVEV (reference sequence). CDR3 DNA sequence: TGTGCCAGCAGTTTAAGGGACAGGACGGTGGAGACCCAGTACTTC. Its protein is CASSLRDRTVETQYF.